This T cell receptor beta chain is drawn from a study of Ad26.COV2.S vaccination and SARS-CoV-2 variants. Overall study findings and caveats: Vaccine and placebo recipients had similar non-spike TCR breadth. Higher spike-specific TCR breadth was found in vaccine recipients than in placebo recipients.

As concerns this clone: Antigen specificity is unknown.

Produced via immunoSEQ multiplex PCR; TCRdb's table is partial and in-frame only. The data hold a few hundred thousand clones, with around 90% observed a single time. This CDR3 spans 13 amino acids. Trimming stripped 2 bases from V and 0 bases from J, with 5 bases between. Germline V CDR1 and CDR2: MNHEY, SVGAGI. The treatment was: some 20 received Ad26.COV2.S at low or high dose, single or two shots; 5 received placebo; per-sample allocation not given. Material that was analyzed had been drawn on day 63 after the first vaccine or placebo injection. The individual, an adult aged 18-55 years, was a donor in Boston. This vaccine is an Ad26 vector that expresses the Wuhan-strain SARS-CoV-2 spike.

The chain links TRBV6-5 to TRBJ2-7; no firm D call. Sequencing was performed on peripheral blood, taken in a trial of Ad26.COV2.S vaccine versus placebo. The origin of this receptor is a person between 18 and 65 years old who received the Ad26.COV2.S COVID-19 vaccine or a placebo. The CDR3 spells CASSYDISYEQYF. CDR3 nucleotides: TGTGCCAGCAGTTACGACATCTCCTACGAGCAGTACTTC.